This T cell receptor beta chain was sequenced in a study of PD-L1 blockade in urothelial cancer. CDR3 size: 13 residues. Germline loops: CDR1 MDHEN, CDR2 SYDVKM. With 10 bases clipped from V and 5 bases from J, the junction kept 7 bases outside the gene matches. Sequencing was performed with immunoSEQ multiplex PCR; in TCRdb, only in-frame clones are kept and a portion is missing. The sample shows about 56,000 clones, 85% of them seen only once. Time point specified: pretreatment peripheral blood. This receptor was identified in a man aged 65-85 years with urothelial cancer. The sequences come from PBMCs, collected around atezolizumab (anti-PD-L1) treatment. This chain joins TRBV28 and TRBJ2-5, with 10 bases lining up with TRBD2. Here the CDR3 reads CATSSGGWETQYF. In nucleotides, the CDR3 is TGTGCCACCTCTAGCGGGGGCTGGGAGACCCAGTACTTC.